One sample yielded the 18 T cell receptor beta chains listed below, sequenced in a study of T cells in Graves' hyperthyroidism and ophthalmopathy. Researchers amplified the TCR beta CDR3 regions from RNA transcripts. TCR CDR3 underwent first-round RT-PCR with the HTBI primer set. TCRdb independently ran MiXCR on the multiplex PCR reads; one entry per CDR3 protein. Counted here are some 740,000 distinct CDR3 sequences, 14% occurring once; the ten biggest clones make up approximately 10%. The sample consisted of blood. The receptor set was obtained from a woman aged 18-29 years with Graves' hyperthyroidism.

This clonotype was observed a few times. The V call is TRBV4-3, the J call TRBJ2-1, with 11 bases aligning to TRBD2. J lost 6 bases, V lost 0 bases, and 10 bases had no gene match. Germline lookup yields CDR1 LGHNA and CDR2 YSLEER. This CDR3 is built from 18 residues. In DNA form, the CDR3 reads TGCGCCAGCAGCCAAGAAACTAGCGGGAGTTTCCTGAGCAATGAGCAGTTCTTC. This sequence encodes CASSQETSGSFLSNEQFF.

This clonotype appeared a few times. V gene TRBV7-6 combines with J gene TRBJ1-3; 7 nucleotides align to TRBD1. The CDR3 consists of 15 residues. After removal of 2 bases from V and 2 bases from J, the junction contained 3 bases not matched to a gene. Germline CDR1 SGHVS, CDR2 FNYEAQ. In DNA, the CDR3 is TGTGCCAGCAGCTTACGAACAGGGGCTGGAAACACCATATATTTT. Protein product: CASSLRTGAGNTIYF.

This clonotype has at least ten counts. The chain links TRBV27 to TRBJ1-5, with D perhaps TRBD1 (5 bases). Deletions cut 2 bases from V and 3 bases from J, with 11 bases between. Germline V gene data show CDR1 as MNHEY and CDR2 as SMNVEV (reference sequence). The length of the CDR3 is 15 residues. The CDR3 region has the DNA TGTGCCAGCAGTTTAGGCGGGGGATACAATCAGCCCCAGCATTTT. As protein: CASSLGGGYNQPQHF.

At least ten counts were recorded for this clonotype. The chain employs TRBV29-1 and TRBJ2-7; TRBD1 aligns across 12 bases. The junction had 2 bases not matched to a gene; V was cut back by 3 bases and J by 5 bases. This CDR3 comprises 13 residues. Germline V gene sequence: CDR1 SQVTM, CDR2 ANQGSEA. CDR3 sequence (DNA): TGCAGCGTTGAGGGGACAGGGGGCCACGAGCAGTACTTC. This translates into CSVEGTGGHEQYF.

Worth noting for this clonotype: This may stem from a read error, because a much larger clone lies one nucleotide away. The CDR3 protein is CASSVAGTGGYEQYF. CDR3 DNA: TGTGCCAGCAGCGTAGCAGGGACAGGGGGCTACGAGCAGTACTTC. The rearrangement joins TRBV9 to TRBJ2-7, with 11 nucleotides matching TRBD1. This CDR3 has 15 amino acids. Trimming at V came to 0 bases and at J to 3 bases, leaving 2 bases not matched to a gene. Looked up from germline, CDR1 is SGDLS and CDR2 is YYNGEE.

The table lists this clonotype with a few counts. This may come from a read error, since a much larger clone is one base off. The gene calls are TRBV18 and TRBJ2-3; D call uncertain. The germline gives CDR1 KGHSH, CDR2 LQKENI. This CDR3 spans 13 amino acids. CDR3 sequence: CAGSPTLTDTQYF. DNA of the CDR3: TGTGCCGGCTCTCCAACCCTGACAGATACGCAGTATTTT.

The CDR3 sequence: CASSFREIIYGYTF. The CDR3 bases are TGTGCCAGTAGTTTCCGGGAGATCATTTATGGCTACACCTTC. This chain links TRBV19 with TRBJ1-2; D is unclear. From germline, CDR1 is LNHDA and CDR2 SQIVND (reference sequence). This CDR3 has 14 amino acids. Trimming cost V 5 bases and J 5 bases, with 15 bases left between them.

In its sample, this clonotype was seen many times. The chain joins TRBV4-1 to TRBJ2-7; 7 positions agree with TRBD1. With 1 base clipped from V and 0 bases from J, the junction kept 12 bases outside the gene matches. CDR1 and CDR2 from the germline V gene are MGHRA and YSYEKL. CDR3 length: 18 amino acids. This chain's CDR3 is CASSQGPRDRVPSYEQYF. The CDR3 DNA is TGCGCCAGCAGCCAAGGCCCCCGAGACAGGGTGCCCTCCTACGAGCAGTACTTC.

The chain uses TRBV5-6 and TRBJ2-4; tentative D call: TRBD2 (7 bases). V was shortened by 0 bases and J by 3 bases, with 16 bases between the two germline ends. Germline values: CDR1 SGHDT, CDR2 YYEEEE. This CDR3 spans 17 amino acids. The CDR3 nucleotides read TGTGCCAGCAGCTTGGTGGTGGCGGGGGCGTACAAAAACATTCAGTACTTC. Amino acid sequence: CASSLVVAGAYKNIQYF.

The genes are TRBV6-2 or TRBV6-3 and TRBJ2-1; D is perhaps TRBD1 (6 bases). CDR1 and CDR2 from the germline V gene are MNHEY and SVGEGT. Between the trimmed V and J ends, which lost 1 base and 6 bases, there was a span of 10 bases. The CDR3 covers 14 residues. Here the CDR3 DNA reads TGTGCCAGCAGTTACTGGTCAGGGGCCAATGAGCAGTTCTTC. Translation: CASSYWSGANEQFF.

This chain connects TRBV4-1 to TRBJ2-7, with a tentative D call TRBD1 (5 bases). There are 13 residues in the CDR3. CDR1 MGHRA and CDR2 YSYEKL come from the germline V gene. Trimming removed 0 bases from V and 6 bases from J, with 9 bases in between. The CDR3 protein is CASSQDVRAEQYF. For the CDR3, the DNA is TGCGCCAGCAGCCAAGATGTCAGGGCCGAGCAGTACTTC.

The J gene is TRBJ2-2, the V gene TRBV19; D is undetermined. Trimming shortened V by 5 bases and J by 1 base, and 5 bases separated the two germline ends. The germline gives CDR1 LNHDA, CDR2 SQIVND (reference sequence). The CDR3 spans 13 residues. Here the CDR3 DNA reads TGTGCCAGTAGTTCGAAGAACACCGGGGAGCTGTTTTTT. Protein product: CASSSKNTGELFF.

V and J are TRBV9 and TRBJ2-7, with a tentative D call TRBD1 (6 bases). The CDR3 consists of 14 residues. The germline CDR1 and CDR2 sequences are SGDLS and YYNGEE. V was clipped by 8 bases and J by 0 bases, with 15 bases between them. The CDR3 DNA follows: TGTGCCAGTTCCCGGGACACATCCTCCTACGAGCAGTACTTC. As protein: CASSRDTSSYEQYF.

V is TRBV13 and J is TRBJ2-2, with unresolved D. V lost 0 bases to trimming and J lost 6 bases, with 8 bases between them. Germline values: CDR1 PRHDT, CDR2 FYEKMQ (reference sequence). The CDR3 is 14 residues long. CDR3 protein: CASSLGLTPGELFF. CDR3 coding DNA: TGTGCCAGCAGCTTAGGCCTCACCCCCGGGGAGCTGTTTTTT.

The J gene is TRBJ2-6, the V gene TRBV6-5, with a weak D call TRBD1 (5 bases). The CDR3 is 16 residues long. Germline V gene lookup returns CDR1 MNHEY and CDR2 SVGAGI. Trimming left V 0 bases short and J 2 bases short, with 8 bases between. CDR3 protein: CASSYSIRAGANVLTF. The CDR3, as DNA: TGTGCCAGCAGTTACTCGATCAGGGCTGGGGCCAACGTCCTGACTTTC.

This clonotype has at least ten counts. The V and J genes are TRBV6-1 and TRBJ2-7; possible D gene TRBD1, 7 bases. The length of the CDR3 is 17 residues. V gave up 6 bases and J gave up 2 bases, with 23 bases separating them. Germline V gene data show CDR1 as MNHNS and CDR2 as SASEGT. CDR3 DNA: TGTGCCAGCAGAATTTACTTCGGGACAGCGGGCACCTACGAGCAGTACTTC. It codes for CASRIYFGTAGTYEQYF.

The genes are TRBV29-1 and TRBJ2-3, with 10 bases lining up with TRBD2. The CDR3 has 15 amino acids. V lost 0 bases, J lost 5 bases, and 5 bases stayed unmatched. Germline V gives CDR1 SQVTM, CDR2 ANQGSEA. Here the CDR3 reads CSVEDPAGGIDTQYF. DNA of the CDR3: TGCAGCGTTGAAGACCCAGCGGGAGGGATAGATACGCAGTATTTT.

J is TRBJ2-2 and V is TRBV6-2 or TRBV6-3, with D hard to call. This CDR3 is built from 14 residues. Germline V gene sequence: CDR1 MNHEY, CDR2 SVGEGT. V lost 4 bases and J 3 bases, leaving 9 bases between the germline ends. The CDR3 DNA reads TGTGCCAGCAGTTTCGATGGCGACACCGGGGAGCTGTTTTTT. Translated, it gives CASSFDGDTGELFF.